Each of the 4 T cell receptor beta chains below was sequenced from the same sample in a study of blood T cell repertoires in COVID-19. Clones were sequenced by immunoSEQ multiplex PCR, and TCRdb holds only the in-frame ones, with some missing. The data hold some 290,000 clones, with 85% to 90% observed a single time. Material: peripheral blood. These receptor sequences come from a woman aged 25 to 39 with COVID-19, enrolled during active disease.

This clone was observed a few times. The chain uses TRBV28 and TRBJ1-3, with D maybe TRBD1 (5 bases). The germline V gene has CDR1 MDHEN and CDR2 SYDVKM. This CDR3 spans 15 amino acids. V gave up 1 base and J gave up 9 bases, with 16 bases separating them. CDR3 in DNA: TGTGCCAGCAGTTTATTGCCCGGGGGAGGTGGCACCATATATTTT. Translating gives CASSLLPGGGGTIYF.

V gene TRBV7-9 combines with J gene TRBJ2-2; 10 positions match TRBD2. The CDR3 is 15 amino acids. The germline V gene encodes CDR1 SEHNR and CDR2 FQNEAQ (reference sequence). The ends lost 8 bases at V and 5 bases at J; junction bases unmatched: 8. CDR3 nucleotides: TGTGCCAGCCGTCAGGAAGCGGGAGGGACCGGGGAGCTGTTTTTT. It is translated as CASRQEAGGTGELFF.

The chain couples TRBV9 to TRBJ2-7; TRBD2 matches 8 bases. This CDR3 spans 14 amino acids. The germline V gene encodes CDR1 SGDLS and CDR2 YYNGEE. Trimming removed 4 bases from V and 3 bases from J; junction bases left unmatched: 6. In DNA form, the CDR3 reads TGTGCCAGCAGCCCCCGGGGGGGCTTCTACGAGCAGTACTTC. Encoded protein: CASSPRGGFYEQYF.

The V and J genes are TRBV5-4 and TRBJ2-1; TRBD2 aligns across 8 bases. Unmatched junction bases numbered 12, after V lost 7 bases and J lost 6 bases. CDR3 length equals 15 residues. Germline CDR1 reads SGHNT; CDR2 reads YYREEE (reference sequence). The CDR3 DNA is TGTGCCAGCTCATTGCCTCCGGGACTAGTCAATGAGCAGTTCTTC. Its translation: CASSLPPGLVNEQFF.